Shown below are 30 T cell receptor beta chains from a single sample sequenced in a study of blood T cell dynamics during melanoma immunotherapy. Clones were read by immunoSEQ multiplex PCR, and TCRdb kept only the in-frame ones, dropping some. The sample includes thousands of clones, 70% to 90% of them seen just once. Time point given: week 3, after first cycle of checkpoint inhibitor. The source was blood, collected from a patient treated with checkpoint blockade. Every receptor here comes from a human donor with melanoma.

The chain joins TRBV2 to TRBJ1-5, with TRBD1 matching 7 bases. The germline gives CDR1 SNHLY, CDR2 FYNNEI. After removal of 4 bases from V and 0 bases from J, the junction contained 6 bases not matched to a gene. The length of the CDR3 is 16 residues. The CDR3 reads CASSGLTGVSNQPQHF. Written as DNA, the CDR3 is TGTGCCAGCAGTGGGCTCACAGGGGTTAGCAATCAGCCCCAGCATTTT.

This clone was picked up one time. The chain couples TRBV15 to TRBJ1-2; TRBD1 matches at 7 bases. The V segment lost 4 bases and the J segment 0 bases; nucleotides outside the gene matches: 8. Looked up from germline, CDR1 is LNHNV and CDR2 is YYDKDF (reference sequence). The CDR3 length is 16 residues. CDR3 coding DNA: TGTGCCACCAGCATACGACAGGGAGCAGCTAACTATGGCTACACCTTC. This translates into CATSIRQGAANYGYTF.

V and J are TRBV6-1 and TRBJ2-1, with a tentative D call TRBD2 (6 bases). V was pared by 2 bases and J by 5 bases, with 10 bases between. Germline V gene sequence: CDR1 MNHNS, CDR2 SASEGT. This CDR3 is built from 14 residues. DNA of the CDR3: TGTGCCAGCAGTGAACGGGGGTGGAACAATGAGCAGTTCTTC. Protein sequence: CASSERGWNNEQFF.

V is TRBV7-2 and J is TRBJ2-5; weak D call: TRBD1 (5 bases). The CDR3 spans 16 residues. CDR1 and CDR2 from the germline V gene are SGHTA and FQGNSA. The germline V and J ends were trimmed by 5 bases and 4 bases, with 20 bases remaining between them. The DNA for the CDR3 is TGTGCCAGCAGCCTAAGGGGTCGGTGGGTGTTAGAGACCCAGTACTTC. It is translated as CASSLRGRWVLETQYF.

CDR3 bases: TGTGCCAGCTCACCGGCAGGGGGAAACAATCAGCCCCAGCATTTT. This sequence encodes CASSPAGGNNQPQHF. The gene calls are TRBV18 and TRBJ1-5, with 7 bases matching TRBD1. With 3 bases clipped from V and 3 bases from J, the junction kept 5 bases outside the gene matches. The CDR3 extends over 15 amino acids. Germline V gives CDR1 KGHSH, CDR2 LQKENI.

The chain employs TRBV7-2 and TRBJ2-2; TRBD2 aligns across 9 bases. V trimming: 1 base; J trimming: 6 bases; junction bases outside the gene matches: 6. The germline gives CDR1 SGHTA, CDR2 FQGNSA. This CDR3 spans 16 amino acids. Written as DNA, the CDR3 is TGTGCCAGCAGCTTAGGAAGGGGACTAGCCGCCGGGGAGCTGTTTTTT. It yields the protein CASSLGRGLAAGELFF.

The table lists this clone with a few counts. V usage is TRBV4-3 and J usage is TRBJ2-7; tentative D call: TRBD2 (7 bases). The V gene's germline CDR1 is LGHNA and CDR2 YSLEER. The CDR3 has 15 residues. Deletions cut 1 base from V and 2 bases from J, with 12 bases between. The CDR3 region is CASSQGEGETYEQYF. The CDR3 DNA is TGCGCCAGCAGCCAAGGGGAGGGGGAAACCTACGAGCAGTACTTC.

The rearrangement links TRBV30 to TRBJ1-2; possible D gene TRBD1, 6 bases. In germline, CDR1 is GTSNPN, CDR2 SVGIG (reference sequence). V lost 2 bases to trimming and J lost 6 bases, with 13 bases between them. The CDR3 runs 13 residues. The chain's CDR3 is CAWSRQGQDGYTF. DNA of the CDR3: TGTGCCTGGAGTAGGCAGGGGCAGGATGGCTACACCTTC.

The chain employs TRBV28 and TRBJ1-5, with unresolved D. Germline values: CDR1 MDHEN, CDR2 SYDVKM. This CDR3 is 15 amino acids long. With 7 bases removed from V and 0 bases from J, the gap between germline ends came to 13 bases. The CDR3 reads CASTREGGSNQPQHF. DNA of the CDR3: TGTGCCAGCACCCGGGAGGGCGGTAGCAATCAGCCCCAGCATTTT.

The chain has TRBV19 and TRBJ2-3; TRBD1 might be the D (5 bases). Germline V CDR1 and CDR2: LNHDA, SQIVND (reference sequence). The CDR3 covers 15 residues. The germline V and J ends were trimmed by 6 bases and 0 bases, with 13 bases remaining between them. CDR3 DNA: TGTGCCAGTAGCGCGACAGCTTCTAGCACAGATACGCAGTATTTT. It codes for CASSATASSTDTQYF.

This sequence joins TRBV5-4 and TRBJ2-7; the D is unclear. The germline CDR1 and CDR2 sequences are SGHNT and YYREEE (reference sequence). The CDR3 totals 12 residues. V lost 2 bases and J lost 3, with 6 bases in between. CDR3 residues: CASSLIGYEQYF. CDR3 nucleotide sequence: TGTGCCAGCAGCTTAATCGGCTACGAGCAGTACTTC.

The chain couples TRBV11-1 to TRBJ1-2, with 7 bases lining up with TRBD1. Germline assignment: CDR1 SGHAT and CDR2 FQDESV (reference sequence). CDR3 length: 12 amino acids. V trimming: 5 bases; J trimming: 6 bases; junction bases outside the gene matches: 3. CDR3 nucleotide sequence: TGTGCCAGCAGCGAGGGGGCAGATGGCTACACCTTC. It encodes CASSEGADGYTF.

About this clone: Additional DNA sequences in this sample encode the identical CDR3. The chain uses TRBV9 and TRBJ2-3, with 8 bases that match TRBD2. V dropped 0 bases and J dropped 4; count of bases not matched to a gene: 4. Germline loops: CDR1 SGDLS, CDR2 YYNGEE. The CDR3 runs 15 residues. The CDR3 nucleotides are TGTGCCAGCAGCGTAGCGGGAGGGAGCGCAGATACGCAGTATTTT. Translated, it gives CASSVAGGSADTQYF.

This chain joins TRBV11-2 and TRBJ2-2; TRBD2 matches at 11 bases. Germline values: CDR1 SGHAT, CDR2 FQNNGV. The length of the CDR3 is 15 residues. Trimming cost V 3 bases and J 3 bases; bases outside gene matches: 0. For the CDR3, the DNA is TGTGCCAGCAGCTTTAGCGGGAGGGACACCGGGGAGCTGTTTTTT. It specifies CASSFSGRDTGELFF.

This chain joins TRBV6-5 and TRBJ1-1, with 9 bases aligning to TRBD1. Germline CDR1 MNHEY, CDR2 SVGAGI. The CDR3 runs 14 residues. Unmatched junction bases numbered 2, after V lost 2 bases and J lost 4 bases. CDR3 nucleotide sequence: TGTGCCAGCAGTTACGACAGGGGGTCCACTGAAGCTTTCTTT. This gives the protein CASSYDRGSTEAFF.

The chain employs TRBV19 and TRBJ2-5; TRBD2 matches at 10 bases. Germline lookup yields CDR1 LNHDA and CDR2 SQIVND (reference sequence). With 6 bases clipped from V and 5 bases from J, the junction kept 6 bases outside the gene matches. The CDR3 runs 14 residues. CDR3: CASSWASGGETQYF. CDR3 DNA: TGTGCCAGTAGCTGGGCTAGCGGGGGTGAGACCCAGTACTTC.

This clone was seen a single time. The DNA of the CDR3 is TGTGCCAGCAGCGTAGCTACTCAGGGACCCAATGAAAAACTGTTTTTT. This codes for CASSVATQGPNEKLFF. The chain combines TRBV9 with TRBJ1-4, with TRBD1 as a possible D gene (5 bases). Germline CDR1 and CDR2: SGDLS and YYNGEE. V gave up 0 bases and J gave up 5 bases, with 14 bases separating them. The CDR3 runs to 16 residues.

The genes are TRBV5-1 and TRBJ2-1, with D uncertain. This CDR3 comprises 13 residues. V was trimmed by 0 bases and J by 7 bases, leaving 8 bases between them. Germline V lookup: CDR1 SGHRS, CDR2 YFSETQ. The DNA for the CDR3 is TGCGCCAGCAGCTTGGCCTGGGGAAATGAGCAGTTCTTC. Its translation is CASSLAWGNEQFF.

V usage is TRBV7-3 and J usage is TRBJ2-6, with 7 positions matching TRBD1. This CDR3 region has 16 residues. V was pared by 5 bases and J by 2 bases, with 6 bases of the junction left unmatched. CDR1 SGHTA and CDR2 FQGTGA come from the germline V gene. In nucleotides, the CDR3 is TGTGCCAGCAGCCGGGACAGCGGACCTGGGGCCAACGTCCTGACTTTC. This gives the protein CASSRDSGPGANVLTF.

The chain carries TRBV6-4 and TRBJ2-2; D is possibly TRBD2 (6 bases). The CDR3 length is 14 residues. The germline gives CDR1 MRHNA, CDR2 SNTAGT. The ends were cut back, 3 bases at V and 6 bases at J, with 11 bases in the middle. The CDR3 spells CASSEREEAGELFF. CDR3 nucleotides: TGTGCCAGCAGTGAGAGGGAGGAGGCCGGGGAGCTGTTTTTT.

The chain combines TRBV6-1 with TRBJ1-6, with a possible D match to TRBD1 (5 bases). The V and J ends lost 7 bases and 3 bases respectively, with 13 bases between them. Per germline, CDR1 MNHNS and CDR2 SASEGT. The CDR3 runs 15 residues. The DNA of the CDR3 is TGTGCCAGCAAAACGACAGTTAACTATAATTCACCCCTCCACTTT. This gives the protein CASKTTVNYNSPLHF.

This chain connects TRBV5-8 to TRBJ1-1; the D gene is possibly TRBD1 (6 bases). This CDR3 spans 15 amino acids. Trimming stripped 4 bases from V and 0 bases from J, with 13 bases between. Germline V gene data show CDR1 as SGHTS and CDR2 as YDEGEE. Written as DNA, the CDR3 is TGTGCCAGCAGCCCTACCGGGACACTGAACACTGAAGCTTTCTTT. It encodes CASSPTGTLNTEAFF.

J is TRBJ1-5 and V is TRBV6-5; TRBD1 might be the D (6 bases). Germline V gene data show CDR1 as MNHEY and CDR2 as SVGAGI. V lost 0 bases, J lost 0 bases, and 6 bases lay in between. This CDR3 comprises 15 residues. CDR3 bases: TGTGCCAGCAGTTACTCAGGGGGTAGCAATCAGCCCCAGCATTTT. This translates into CASSYSGGSNQPQHF.

The J gene is TRBJ1-6, the V gene TRBV6-1; possibly TRBD1 for D (5 bases). This CDR3 is built from 13 residues. CDR1 is MNHNS and CDR2 is SASEGT in the germline V gene. The V end lost 6 bases, the J end lost 7 bases, and 10 bases lay between the germline ends. CDR3 in amino acids: CASRDIGNSPLHF. CDR3 bases: TGTGCCAGCAGGGACATTGGCAATTCACCCCTCCACTTT.

The CDR3 bases are TGTGCCAGCAGCTTGAGGGCAGGGGGGTTAAGCACAGATACGCAGTATTTT. This sequence encodes CASSLRAGGLSTDTQYF. The V call is TRBV5-8, the J call TRBJ2-3, with D possibly matching TRBD1 (7 bases). Trimming took off 1 base at V and 0 bases at J, with 15 bases between the two ends. This CDR3 spans 17 amino acids. Germline V gene sequence: CDR1 SGHTS, CDR2 YDEGEE.

This chain uses TRBV7-9 with TRBJ2-1; 7 bases are shared with TRBD2. CDR3 length: 14 residues. With 7 bases clipped from V and 7 bases from J, the junction kept 10 bases outside the gene matches. The germline CDR1 and CDR2 sequences are SEHNR and FQNEAQ (reference sequence). CDR3 coding DNA: TGTGCCAGCATTGATCGCGGGAGTATTAATGAGCAGTTCTTC. Translating gives CASIDRGSINEQFF.

This rearrangement joins TRBV19 to TRBJ2-1; no reliable D call. Germline values: CDR1 LNHDA, CDR2 SQIVND (reference sequence). This CDR3 spans 12 amino acids. V dropped 5 bases and J dropped 7 bases, with 9 bases sitting between them. CDR3 bases: TGTGCCAGTAGTTTACTTCAGAATGAGCAGTTCTTC. It encodes CASSLLQNEQFF.

This clone is large (0.1 to 1%) by share. The J gene is TRBJ2-7, the V gene TRBV6-1; D is ambiguous. Germline V CDR1 and CDR2: MNHNS, SASEGT. The CDR3 is made up of 13 amino acids. The V end was cut by 1 base, the J end by 2 bases, with 6 bases between. CDR3 residues: CASSEGPAYEQYF. CDR3 DNA sequence: TGTGCCAGCAGTGAAGGGCCAGCCTACGAGCAGTACTTC.

The rearrangement links TRBV7-8 to TRBJ2-7; tentative D call: TRBD2 (6 bases). The germline V and J ends were trimmed by 0 bases and 0 bases, with 15 bases remaining between them. The V gene's germline CDR1 is SGHVS and CDR2 FQNEAQ. The CDR3 runs 17 residues. CDR3 DNA: TGTGCCAGCAGCTTAGCCGTAACCGGGACTGGCTCCTACGAGCAGTACTTC. Translating gives CASSLAVTGTGSYEQYF. The full variable domain, in which reference TRBV7-8 and TRBJ2-7 provide the parts outside the CDR3, is GAGVSQSPRYKVAKRGQDVALRCDPISGHVSLFWYQQALGQGPEFLTYFQNEAQLDKSGLPSDRFFAERPEGSVSTLKIQRTQQEDSAVYLCASSLAVTGTGSYEQYFGPGTRLTVT.

The chain joins TRBV5-1 to TRBJ1-1; D is ambiguous. V was pared by 0 bases and J by 0 bases, with 12 bases between. This CDR3 has 16 amino acids. Germline V gene data show CDR1 as SGHRS and CDR2 as YFSETQ. CDR3 nucleotides: TGCGCCAGCAGCTTGGCAACCGAGACACTGAACACTGAAGCTTTCTTT. Amino acid sequence: CASSLATETLNTEAFF.